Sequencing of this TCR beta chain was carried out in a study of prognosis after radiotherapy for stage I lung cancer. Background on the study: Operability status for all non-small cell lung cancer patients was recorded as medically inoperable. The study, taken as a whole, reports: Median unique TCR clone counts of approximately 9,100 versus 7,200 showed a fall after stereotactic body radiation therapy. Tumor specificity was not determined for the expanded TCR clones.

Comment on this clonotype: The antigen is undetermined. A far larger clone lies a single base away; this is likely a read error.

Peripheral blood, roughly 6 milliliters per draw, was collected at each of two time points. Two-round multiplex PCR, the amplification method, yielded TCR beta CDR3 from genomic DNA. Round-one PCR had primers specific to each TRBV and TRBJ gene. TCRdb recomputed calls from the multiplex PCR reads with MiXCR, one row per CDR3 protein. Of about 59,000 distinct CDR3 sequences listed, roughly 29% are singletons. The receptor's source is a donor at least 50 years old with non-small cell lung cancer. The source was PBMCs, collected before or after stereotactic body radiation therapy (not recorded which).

Here the CDR3 DNA reads TGTGCCAGCAGTGTGATGGGCCCCTCGGGCGGCTTCACCTTC. It yields the protein CASSVMGPSGGFTF. The chain combines TRBV6-9 with TRBJ1-2, with D unresolved. Germline CDR1 is MNHGY and CDR2 is SVAAGI. The CDR3 totals 14 residues.